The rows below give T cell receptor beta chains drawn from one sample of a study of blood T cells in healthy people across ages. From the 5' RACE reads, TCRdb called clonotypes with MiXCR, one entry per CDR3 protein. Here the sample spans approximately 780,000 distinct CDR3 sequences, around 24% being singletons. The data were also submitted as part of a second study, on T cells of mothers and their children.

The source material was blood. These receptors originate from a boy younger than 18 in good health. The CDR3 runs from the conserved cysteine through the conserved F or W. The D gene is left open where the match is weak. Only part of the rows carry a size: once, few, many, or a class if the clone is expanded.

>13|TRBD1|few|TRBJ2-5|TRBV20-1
CSASAGTAEAQYF
TGCAGTGCTAGTGCCGGGACAGCCGAAGCCCAGTACTTC
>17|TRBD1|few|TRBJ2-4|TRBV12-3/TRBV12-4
CAGNKFGQGWAKNIQYF
TGTGCCGGCAATAAATTCGGACAGGGCTGGGCCAAAAACATTCAGTACTTC
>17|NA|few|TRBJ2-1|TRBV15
CATSRGLPGHPTDEQFF
TGTGCCACCAGCAGAGGACTTCCGGGACACCCCACGGATGAGCAGTTCTTC
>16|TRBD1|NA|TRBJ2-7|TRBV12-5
CASGLETGVGLSEQYF
TGTGCTAGTGGTTTGGAGACAGGGGTTGGTCTGTCTGAGCAGTACTTC
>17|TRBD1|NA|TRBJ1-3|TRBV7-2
CASSSWGQSSSGNTIYF
TGTGCCAGCAGCTCATGGGGACAGTCAAGCTCTGGAAACACCATATATTTT
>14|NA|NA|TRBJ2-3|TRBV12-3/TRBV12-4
CASSPRAGHDTQYF
TGTGCCAGCAGTCCCCGGGCAGGGCACGATACGCAGTATTTT
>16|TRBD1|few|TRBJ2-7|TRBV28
CASRTGSGQGGYEQYF
TGTGCCAGCAGAACAGGAAGTGGACAGGGGGGTTACGAGCAGTACTTC
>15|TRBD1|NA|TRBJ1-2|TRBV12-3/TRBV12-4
CASSSGQGKFNGYTF
TGTGCCAGCAGTTCCGGACAGGGGAAATTCAATGGCTACACCTTC
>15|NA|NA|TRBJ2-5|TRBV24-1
CATSDSRGPRETQYF
TGTGCCACCAGTGATTCGAGGGGCCCGAGGGAGACCCAGTACTTC
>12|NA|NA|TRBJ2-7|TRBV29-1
CSVTGTFYEQYF
TGCAGCGTGACCGGGACATTCTACGAGCAGTACTTC
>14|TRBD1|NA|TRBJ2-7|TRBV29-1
CSVDLGQGSYEQYF
TGCAGCGTTGACTTGGGACAGGGATCCTACGAGCAGTACTTC
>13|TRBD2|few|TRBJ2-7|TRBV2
CASSAGGPYEQYF
TGTGCCAGCAGTGCGGGGGGGCCCTACGAGCAGTACTTC